The rows below give T cell receptor beta chains drawn from one sample of a study of response to subunit inactivated influenza vaccine. TCRdb analysed the RT-PCR reads with MiXCR anew, one entry per CDR3 protein. This table has about 530,000 distinct CDR3 sequences, approximately 12% appearing once. The source was PBMCs from blood, collected on the day of vaccination. Receptors originate from a man aged 45-65 years who received an inactivated influenza vaccine. The conserved cysteine and the conserved F or W are not part of the CDR3 here. The order of the fields is V gene, CDR3 protein.

V: TRBV5-1; CDR3: ASSLGGGETNTEAF
V: TRBV10-3; CDR3: AINGQDDKDEQY
V: TRBV4-3; CDR3: ASSQDWAGSSEAF
V: TRBV5-8; CDR3: ASSHREGTQY
V: TRBV11-2; CDR3: ASSTGLAGGLVRTDTQY
V: TRBV20-1; CDR3: SARTSSVPETQY
V: TRBV7-2; CDR3: ASSLRGGAGGEQF
V: TRBV5-1; CDR3: ASSPDRLLQETQY
V: TRBV5-1; CDR3: ASSKRTGEADTQY
V: TRBV15; CDR3: ATSRAQETQY
V: TRBV12-3/TRBV12-4; CDR3: ASSLAGPLGGTQY
V: TRBV5-1; CDR3: ASSFSGSNFGGLEQY
V: TRBV11-1; CDR3: ASSLRTGLSYEQY
V: TRBV12-3/TRBV12-4; CDR3: ASSRDRVTQY
V: TRBV3-1; CDR3: ASSRTVSNQPQH
V: TRBV5-6; CDR3: ASSLVLADYYNEQF
V: TRBV20-1; CDR3: SAQRSGTGPYEQY
V: TRBV6-5; CDR3: ASSYPARDYEQY
V: TRBV20-1; CDR3: SARRGSPYQETQY
V: TRBV12-3/TRBV12-4; CDR3: ASSREEGLGGANVLT
V: TRBV7-6; CDR3: ASSLTGTGDYLGTDTQY
V: TRBV5-1; CDR3: ASSPGQERVDEQF
V: TRBV12-3/TRBV12-4; CDR3: ASSFTGPDGYT
V: TRBV15; CDR3: ATSTLQGGTEAF
V: TRBV7-2; CDR3: ASSPIGANHLTDTQY
V: TRBV5-1; CDR3: ASSLGIASYNEQF
V: TRBV29-1; CDR3: SVDRASDTQY
V: TRBV18; CDR3: ASSPNSGQGIGQY
V: TRBV12-3/TRBV12-4; CDR3: ASSFRLNSNQPQH
V: TRBV7-8; CDR3: ASSRGPFSYNEQF
V: TRBV7-2; CDR3: ASSNRDRGLGELF
V: TRBV6-2/TRBV6-3; CDR3: ASRRTGANQPQH
V: TRBV18; CDR3: ASSLSGTHAYEQY
V: TRBV5-4; CDR3: ASSDEVPRARSSYEQY
V: TRBV24-1; CDR3: ATSDHRRLAGVSNDQF
V: TRBV20-1; CDR3: SARLQGDEQY
V: TRBV4-2; CDR3: ASSHGQGAGDEKLF
V: TRBV3-1; CDR3: ASSRSRSGWREQY
V: TRBV5-1; CDR3: ASSLWRGYTDTQY
V: TRBV29-1; CDR3: SVEPGADTQY
V: TRBV29-1; CDR3: SVGLVGNEQF
V: TRBV15; CDR3: ATSSDRGGEKLF
V: TRBV20-1; CDR3: SASPSSGISYNEQF
V: TRBV14; CDR3: ASSQAGYQY
V: TRBV28; CDR3: ASSTGASGLLEQY
V: TRBV29-1; CDR3: SVAGEHS
V: TRBV6-4; CDR3: ASSDTDTDTQY
V: TRBV15; CDR3: ATSSGQPNEKLF
V: TRBV6-2/TRBV6-3; CDR3: ASSYTRGSGSPGDTQY
V: TRBV11-2; CDR3: ASSLETNTQY
V: TRBV5-1; CDR3: ASSTIPGLTYEQY
V: TRBV5-1; CDR3: ASSSGLAGDINDEQF
V: TRBV20-1; CDR3: SALSLREAQETQY
V: TRBV12-3/TRBV12-4; CDR3: ASSNYGQGETQY
V: TRBV5-1; CDR3: ASSLDGPELF